A selection of T cell receptor beta chains follows, all from one sample in a study of blood T cell repertoires in COVID-19. Only in-frame clones appear in the TCRdb table, and some are missing; sequencing was by immunoSEQ multiplex PCR. The repertoire holds approximately 52,000 clones, with around nine tenths as singletons. The sample consisted of peripheral blood. Receptors originate from a man in his 60s with acute or convalescent COVID-19. CDR3s include the opening cysteine and the closing phenylalanine or tryptophan. Fields, in order: V gene, D gene, J gene, clone size, CDR3 DNA, CDR3 protein. A D gene is named only where the DNA matches it firmly. Rows may omit the clone size; those that give it use once, few, many or a size class.

TRBV14	NA	TRBJ2-5	NA	TGTGCCAGCAGCCAGGGGCAGCTCATCCAAGAGACCCAGTACTTC	CASSQGQLIQETQYF
TRBV6-5	TRBD1	TRBJ1-2	NA	TGTGCCAGCAGCTCCCGGGACAGGGGGCGGAGTGGCTACACCTTC	CASSSRDRGRSGYTF
TRBV7-8	NA	TRBJ2-3	once	TGTGCCAGCAGCGCGGAGACTAGTCGCTCGGGGCCAGATACGCAGTATTTT	CASSAETSRSGPDTQYF
TRBV2	TRBD1	TRBJ1-1	NA	TGTGCCAGCACCTTACAGGGACAGGCCCTGAACACTGAAGCTTTCTTT	CASTLQGQALNTEAFF
TRBV2	TRBD1	TRBJ1-3	NA	TGTGCCAGCAGGCAGGGACAGGGATACAGAAACACCATATATTTT	CASRQGQGYRNTIYF
TRBV28	TRBD1	TRBJ2-2	once	TGTGCCAGCAGTTCACCGGGACAGGGGCTATCGAACACCGGGGAGCTGTTTTTT	CASSSPGQGLSNTGELFF
TRBV5-1	TRBD2	TRBJ2-5	NA	TGCGCCAGCAGCTTGGTGGGGGGGACGGAGACCCAGTACTTC	CASSLVGGTETQYF
TRBV6-5	NA	TRBJ2-7	NA	TGTGCCAGCAGACAGGGCCTTCGCTCCTACGAGCAGTACTTC	CASRQGLRSYEQYF
TRBV5-1	TRBD1	TRBJ1-2	few	TGCGCCAGCAGGGGGACAGCCCAAAACTATGGCTACACCTTC	CASRGTAQNYGYTF
TRBV5-8	NA	TRBJ2-5	NA	TGTGCCAGCAGCCTCTGGGTCCGAGGCGGGCAAGAGACCCAGTACTTC	CASSLWVRGGQETQYF
TRBV6-2/TRBV6-3	NA	TRBJ2-7	NA	TGTGCCAGCAGCCGACGGGTCGACCTTGCAAACTACGAGCAGTACTTC	CASSRRVDLANYEQYF
TRBV18	NA	TRBJ1-2	NA	TGTGCCAGCTCACCACCCCCGGGGGAGGGAAGTTGGAACTATGGCTACACCTTC	CASSPPPGEGSWNYGYTF
TRBV19	NA	TRBJ1-5	NA	TGTGCCAGTAGTAACGGGTATAGCAATCAGCCCCAGCATTTT	CASSNGYSNQPQHF
TRBV9	TRBD2	TRBJ2-3	NA	TGTGCCAGCAGCTGGACGGGAGGGCAGACAGATACGCAGTATTTT	CASSWTGGQTDTQYF
TRBV7-2	TRBD2	TRBJ2-7	NA	TGTGCCAGCAGCTCAAGTAGCGGGGGGGCATCCGAGCAGTACTTC	CASSSSSGGASEQYF
TRBV27	TRBD2	TRBJ2-2	NA	TGTGCCAGCAGGTCACTAGCGGGGGGCCCCCCGGGGGAGCTGTTTTTT	CASRSLAGGPPGELFF
TRBV13	TRBD1	TRBJ1-1	NA	TGTGCCAGCAGTCAACAGAGGGGGCACACTGAAGCTTTCTTT	CASSQQRGHTEAFF
TRBV7-9	NA	TRBJ2-1	once	TGTGCCAGCAGCCCAACAGGGTGGGATGAGCAGTTCTTC	CASSPTGWDEQFF
TRBV28	NA	TRBJ2-5	NA	TGTGCCAGCAGTGTCGCCCCCGGAGAGACCCAGTACTTC	CASSVAPGETQYF
TRBV24-1	TRBD1	TRBJ1-3	NA	TGTGCCGCCGGGACAGGGGGCGAAGGAAACACCATATATTTT	CAAGTGGEGNTIYF
TRBV5-1	NA	TRBJ2-7	NA	TGCGCCAGCAGCCCCGACAGTCCCTACGAGCAGTACTTC	CASSPDSPYEQYF
TRBV4-1	TRBD1	TRBJ2-7	NA	TGCGCCAGCAGCCAACGGACCGGGACAGACTCCTACGAGCAGTACTTC	CASSQRTGTDSYEQYF
TRBV7-2	NA	TRBJ2-1	NA	TGTGCCAGCAGCTTGCCAGGGGGGAATGAGCAGTTCTTC	CASSLPGGNEQFF
TRBV2	TRBD1	TRBJ2-7	NA	TGTGCCAGCAGCTTGATGGGACAGGGCCCCCTCGAGCAGTACTTC	CASSLMGQGPLEQYF
TRBV3-1/TRBV3-2	NA	TRBJ2-7	NA	TGTGCCAGCAGCCAAGATCTCGGGGAAGCCTCCTACGAGCAGTACTTC	CASSQDLGEASYEQYF
TRBV6-6	TRBD1	TRBJ2-1	NA	TGTGCCAGCAGTGACGGGACAGGGAATGAGCAGTTCTTC	CASSDGTGNEQFF
TRBV7-3	TRBD1	TRBJ2-7	once	TGTGCCAGCAGCGCCGACAGGGCATCCTACGAGCAGTACTTC	CASSADRASYEQYF
TRBV7-2	TRBD1	TRBJ1-2	NA	TGTGCCAGCAGGCCCGACAGGGGGCTGTATGGCTACACCTTC	CASRPDRGLYGYTF
TRBV7-6	TRBD1	TRBJ2-7	NA	TGTGCCAGCAGCTTAAAGGGACAGCCCGAAGAGCAGTACTTC	CASSLKGQPEEQYF
TRBV11-3	NA	TRBJ1-3	NA	TGTGCCAGCAGCTTGGCGGGCAGCGGCTCTGGAAACACCATATATTTT	CASSLAGSGSGNTIYF
TRBV18	NA	TRBJ1-2	once	TGTGCCAGCTCAACGCCGCAGGGCCCCTATGGCTACACCTTC	CASSTPQGPYGYTF
TRBV4-1	NA	TRBJ1-5	NA	TGCGCCAGCAGCCAACAGCGGGGGGATCAGCCCCAGCATTTT	CASSQQRGDQPQHF
TRBV7-8	TRBD2	TRBJ2-1	NA	TGTGCCAGCAGCGCAAAGGGGTTCGGGCGGGAGAGTGATCAGTTCTTC	CASSAKGFGRESDQFF
TRBV2	NA	TRBJ2-7	NA	TGTGCCAGCAGTGGTGTCAGGGCGATTGAGCAGTACTTC	CASSGVRAIEQYF
TRBV5-1	TRBD1	TRBJ1-2	NA	TGCGCCAGCAGCAACGGACAGGACGGCTATGGCTACACCTTC	CASSNGQDGYGYTF
TRBV14	NA	TRBJ2-2	NA	TGTGCCAGCAGCCAAGATATACGGTACACCGGGGAGCTGTTTTTT	CASSQDIRYTGELFF
TRBV5-1	TRBD2	TRBJ2-1	few	TGCGCCAGCAGCCCCCCCCTAGCGGGAGGCCCCAATGAGCAGTTCTTC	CASSPPLAGGPNEQFF
TRBV21-1	NA	TRBJ1-2	NA	TGTGCCAGCAGCAAAGGAGTGGCAGGGATCATCTGTGGCTACACCTTC	CASSKGVAGIICGYTF
TRBV5-4	TRBD1	TRBJ1-2	once	TGTGCCAGCAGCGAGACAGGGGACTATGGCTACACCTTC	CASSETGDYGYTF
TRBV19	TRBD2	TRBJ2-1	NA	TGTGCCAGTAGCCCTGGGACTAGCGGATACAATGAGCAGTTCTTC	CASSPGTSGYNEQFF
TRBV7-2	TRBD1	TRBJ2-1	once	TGTGCCAGCAGCTTCACCGGGACAGGGGCCTACAATGAGCAGTTCTTC	CASSFTGTGAYNEQFF
TRBV9	TRBD2	TRBJ2-1	NA	TGTGCCAGCAGCCCCCCGGGACTAGCGGTATACAATGAGCAGTTCTTC	CASSPPGLAVYNEQFF
TRBV6-4	TRBD2	TRBJ2-7	NA	TGTGCCAGCACCTTAACTAGCGGGATAGGGGAGCAGTACTTC	CASTLTSGIGEQYF
TRBV11-2	TRBD1	TRBJ2-2	NA	TGTGCCAGCAGCCCCTGGACAGGGGGGAACACCGGGGAGCTGTTTTTT	CASSPWTGGNTGELFF
TRBV5-1	TRBD2	TRBJ2-7	few	TGCGCCAGCAGCGGGGGACTAGGAGAATACGAGCAGTACTTC	CASSGGLGEYEQYF
TRBV5-1	TRBD1	TRBJ1-2	NA	TGCGCCAGCAGCTTACAGGGGCAGGAAATAGGAGGCTACACCTTC	CASSLQGQEIGGYTF
TRBV15	NA	TRBJ1-2	NA	TGTGCCACCAGCAGAGATCTGACAGGACGGGGCTACACCTTC	CATSRDLTGRGYTF
TRBV27	TRBD1	TRBJ1-6	NA	TGTGCCAGCAAGACACAGGGGGAGGCCTATAATTCACCCCTCCACTTT	CASKTQGEAYNSPLHF